Listed here are 12 T cell receptor beta chains from one sample, sequenced in a study of metastatic and nonmetastatic thyroid tumors. TCRdb reanalyzed the PCR reads with MiXCR. The sample gives 25,000 to 30,000 clones, around 16% of which show up once; around 5% is in the top ten. Until they underwent thyroid surgery, no patient had received any treatment. The sequencing sample was made of blood. These receptors originate from a female donor with papillary thyroid cancer or a benign thyroid nodule (not recorded which). Some clones in this sample may be carry-over from other donors' samples.

Concerning this clone itself: This may be a read error, as it is one base from a much larger clone. The same CDR3 also results from other DNA sequences found in this sample. CDR3 in DNA: TGTGCCAGCAGCCCGGGAGGGGGCTATGGCTACACCTTC. This codes for CASSPGGGYGYTF. The chain employs TRBV6-1 and TRBJ1-2; D may be TRBD1 (6 bases). V was trimmed by 6 bases and J by 4 bases, leaving 12 bases between them. Germline-derived CDR1 and CDR2 are MNHNS and SASEGT. The CDR3 runs to 13 residues.

This clone came up many times. V gene TRBV10-3 combines with J gene TRBJ1-5; a weak D match, TRBD1 (5 bases). Germline CDR1 and CDR2: ENHRY and SYGVKD. CDR3 length equals 12 residues. Between the trimmed V and J ends, which lost 8 bases and 7 bases, there was a span of 12 bases. The CDR3 DNA sequence: TGTGCCATCGGGACCGTTGGACAGCCCCAGCATTTT. Its protein product is CAIGTVGQPQHF.

In its sample, this clone ranks as medium-sized. V usage is TRBV27 and J usage is TRBJ1-2; no clear D. The CDR3 spans 16 residues. V was trimmed by 0 bases and J by 5 bases, leaving 16 bases between them. The V gene's germline CDR1 is MNHEY and CDR2 SMNVEV (reference sequence). The CDR3 spells CASSLSLGGGYYGYTF. The CDR3 bases are TGTGCCAGCAGTTTATCTCTCGGTGGCGGGTATTATGGCTACACCTTC.

Sample share makes this clone medium-sized (0.01 to 0.1%). The chain recombines TRBV24-1 with TRBJ1-2; D gene ambiguous. Between the trimmed V and J ends, which lost 5 bases and 5 bases, there was a span of 11 bases. The CDR3 loop spans 13 amino acids. Per germline, CDR1 KGHDR and CDR2 SFDVKD. This CDR3 reads CATSGRDVYGYTF. The CDR3 DNA reads as TGTGCCACCAGTGGTCGGGATGTGTATGGCTACACCTTC.

This rearrangement joins TRBV12-3 or TRBV12-4 to TRBJ1-2; a weak D match, TRBD1 (6 bases). Trimming shortened V by 7 bases and J by 5 bases, and 14 bases separated the two germline ends. The CDR3 totals 13 residues. The chain's CDR3 is CASTRQVAYGYTF. The CDR3 DNA follows: TGTGCCAGCACGAGACAGGTGGCTTATGGCTACACCTTC.

Remarks on this clone: One junction end disagrees with the germline gene, perhaps due to a read error. V gene TRBV5-1 combines with J gene TRBJ2-7, with D tentatively TRBD2 (6 bases). The CDR3 sequence is 14 residues long. Germline values: CDR1 SGHRS, CDR2 YFSETQ. The CDR3 loop is CASSFSGGLWERYF. As DNA, the CDR3 is TGCGCCAGCAGCTTTTCCGGGGGACTCTGGGAGCGGTACTTC.

This sequence joins TRBV28 and TRBJ1-2; D ambiguous. V was pared by 2 bases and J by 4 bases, with 8 bases between. Germline lookup yields CDR1 MDHEN and CDR2 SYDVKM. CDR3 length equals 13 residues. CDR3 in DNA: TGTGCCAGCAGTTTAAATCGGGCCTATGGCTACACCTTC. Translation: CASSLNRAYGYTF.

The chain combines TRBV2 with TRBJ2-2, with D possibly matching TRBD2 (5 bases). In germline, CDR1 is SNHLY, CDR2 FYNNEI. The CDR3 spans 14 residues. Trimming removed 6 bases at V and 4 bases at J, with 12 bases between. This chain's CDR3 is CASSGDEGTGELFF. CDR3 DNA: TGTGCCAGCAGCGGGGATGAGGGCACCGGGGAGCTGTTTTTT.

This clone has at least ten counts. The chain joins TRBV7-9 to TRBJ1-2, with D uncertain. The CDR3 spans 12 residues. With 2 bases removed from V and 13 bases from J, the gap between germline ends came to 14 bases. Germline V gives CDR1 SEHNR, CDR2 FQNEAQ (reference sequence). In DNA, the CDR3 is TGTGCCAGCAGCTTATACCCCGGGGTATCCACCTTC. Translated: CASSLYPGVSTF.

CDR3 sequence: CASSATSGDTQYF. The DNA of the CDR3 is TGTGCCAGCAGCGCTACTAGCGGAGATACGCAGTATTTT. The chain uses TRBV9 and TRBJ2-3, with TRBD2 matching 8 bases. The CDR3 contains 13 residues. The ends lost 3 bases at V and 5 bases at J; junction bases unmatched: 2. Germline CDR1 is SGDLS and CDR2 is YYNGEE. Full variable domain (outside the CDR3, taken from reference TRBV9 and TRBJ2-3): DSGVTQTPKHLITATGQRVTLRCSPRSGDLSVYWYQQSLDQGLQFLIQYYNGEERAKGNILERFSAQQFPDLHSELNLSSLELGDSALYFCASSATSGDTQYFGPGTRLTVL.

This clone was detected many times. This chain joins TRBV5-1 and TRBJ2-1; 11 nucleotides agree with TRBD2. The CDR3 spans 16 residues. The V gene end was trimmed by 0 bases and the J gene end by 6 bases; junction bases not matched to a gene: 5. From germline, CDR1 is SGHRS and CDR2 YFSETQ. This chain's CDR3 is CASSLDVAGGFNEQFF. The CDR3, as DNA: TGCGCCAGCAGCTTGGACGTAGCGGGAGGGTTCAATGAGCAGTTCTTC.

The rearrangement links TRBV6-1 to TRBJ1-4, with D possibly matching TRBD1 (5 bases). Germline V lookup: CDR1 MNHNS, CDR2 SASEGT. The CDR3 is 17 residues long. V lost 0 bases and J lost 8, with 19 bases in between. CDR3 residues: CASSEAPTVGEWEKLFF. The DNA of the CDR3 is TGTGCCAGCAGTGAAGCCCCGACAGTGGGGGAGTGGGAAAAACTGTTTTTT.